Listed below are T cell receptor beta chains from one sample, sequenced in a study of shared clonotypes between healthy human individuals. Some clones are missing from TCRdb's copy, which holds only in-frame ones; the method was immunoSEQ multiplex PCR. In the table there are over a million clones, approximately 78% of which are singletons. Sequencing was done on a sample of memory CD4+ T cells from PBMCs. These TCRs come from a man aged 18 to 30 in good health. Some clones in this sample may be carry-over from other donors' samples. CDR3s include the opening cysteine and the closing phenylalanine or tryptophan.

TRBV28	CASSPTGTSHSSYNEQFF
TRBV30	CAWSVLSGLDTIYF
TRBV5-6	CASSLAGLGTGELFF
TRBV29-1	CSVEVGRQGAGGYTF
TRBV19	CASKTTTAGTGELFF
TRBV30	CAWIQGLYGYTF
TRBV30	CAQGRDSGNTIYF
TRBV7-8	CASSLRTGAGNTIYF
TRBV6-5	CASSYGVGTDTQYF
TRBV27	CASSPPGPRRSNEQFF
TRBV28	CASSPHPQETQYF
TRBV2	CASRSGTRHNEQFF
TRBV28	CASRDRGRVSYGYTF
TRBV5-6	CASSLGTGENQPQHF
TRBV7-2	CASSLATGTYGYTF
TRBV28	CASGIGQAAGNTIYF
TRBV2	CASSRTGSSTGELFF
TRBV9	CASSVGGADTQYF
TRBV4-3	CASSQDHGTGYGYTF
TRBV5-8	CASSLKWGSGANVLTF
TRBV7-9	CASSLDRVGDTQYF
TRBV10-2	CASGRDRADIQYF
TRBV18	CASSPYGQGWYF
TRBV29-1	CSVGGAGVRGYEQYF
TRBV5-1	CASNMGQGNEQYF
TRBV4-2	CASSQGPADEQFF
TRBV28	CASSWSSSNEKLFF
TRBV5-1	CASSPIANTEAFF
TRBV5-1	CASSLSTGETQYF
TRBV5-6	CASSSLGGNNGELFF
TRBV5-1	CASSLVPSGADTQYF
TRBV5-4	CASSPRASEETQYF
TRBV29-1	CSVKGTLQETQYF
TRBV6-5	CASSSAHYEQYF
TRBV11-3	CASSPGGDRGDEQYF
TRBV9	CASSVSGYTDTQYF
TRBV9	CASSAPSGRAGETQYF
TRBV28	CASSLVSGNEQYF
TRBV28	CASRGSTTTYGYTF
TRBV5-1	CASSSPGLAKNEQFF
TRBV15	CATSRVASGRPSMNNEQFF
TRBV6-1	CASSGATTGGGGEKLFF
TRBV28	CASSLGTTHQPQHF
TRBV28	CASRAGPGTDTQYF
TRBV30	CAWRPNTEAFF
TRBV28	CASSFGVNEQFF
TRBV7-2	CASSLGSGRAGQQFF
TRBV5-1	CASSLASGSHEQYF
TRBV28	CASSYPQGNTGELFF
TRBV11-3	CASSLGQLSTDTQYF
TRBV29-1	CSVEAPGQVFDEQFF
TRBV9	CASSGLLGSTDTQYF
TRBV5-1	CASSFDREQFF
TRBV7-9	CASSPMSLFQKDTQYF
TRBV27	CASRLNQGVPEAFF